A single sample gave rise to the 30 T cell receptor beta chains below, sequenced in a study of cytomegalovirus exposure and HLA in healthy donors. PCR employed 60 Vbeta and 13 Jbeta primers. Sequencing was performed with immunoSEQ multiplex PCR; in TCRdb, only in-frame clones are kept and a portion is missing. Of over 150,000 clones in the sample, about 65% were seen once. The sequenced sample consisted of PBMCs. Receptors were obtained from a woman between 18 and 29 years old in good health and CMV-seropositive.

With regard to this clone: Sequence at one end of the junction differs from germline and may be a read error. The chain links TRBV2 to TRBJ1-4, with 9 nucleotides matching TRBD1. Germline CDR1 reads SNHLY; CDR2 reads FYNNEI. CDR3 length: 14 amino acids. The CDR3 sequence is CTSCTDRGNEKLFF. The CDR3 DNA follows: TGTACCAGCTGTACGGACAGGGGAAATGAAAAACTGTTTTTT.

The chain combines TRBV18 with TRBJ1-3; no definite D call. CDR3 length equals 18 residues. Germline V gives CDR1 KGHSH, CDR2 LQKENI. V lost 2 bases and J lost 4, with 21 bases in between. The CDR3 nucleotides read TGTGCCAGCTCACCAATAAGTTCGGCTCGGAGAACCGGAAACACCATATATTTT. Its protein is CASSPISSARRTGNTIYF.

This chain uses TRBV25-1 with TRBJ2-3; 10 bases are a match to TRBD2. This CDR3 has 15 amino acids. Looked up from germline, CDR1 is MGHDK and CDR2 is SYGVNS. V dropped 4 bases and J dropped 1; count of bases not matched to a gene: 2. CDR3 nucleotide sequence: TGTGCCAGCAGTGTCGGGACTAGCGGCACAGATACGCAGTATTTT. Translation: CASSVGTSGTDTQYF. Using reference TRBV25-1 and TRBJ2-3 for the parts outside the CDR3, the full variable domain is EADIYQTPRYLVIGTGKKITLECSQTMGHDKMYWYQQDPGMELHLIHYSYGVNSTEKGDLSSESTVSRIRTEHFPLTLESARPSHTSQYLCASSVGTSGTDTQYFGPGTRLTVL.

The chain has TRBV7-8 and TRBJ1-5; no definite D call. CDR1 SGHVS and CDR2 FQNEAQ come from the germline V gene. V was cut by 3 bases and J by 0 bases, with 12 bases left in between. CDR3 size: 16 residues. The CDR3 spells CASSFEGLASNQPQHF. CDR3 nucleotide sequence: TGTGCCAGCAGCTTTGAAGGGCTAGCTAGCAATCAGCCCCAGCATTTT.

This sequence joins TRBV6-5 and TRBJ2-1, with D possibly TRBD1 on 5 matching bases. The CDR3 covers 14 residues. Germline V CDR1 and CDR2: MNHEY, SVGAGI. Trimming pared 6 bases from V and 5 bases from J, leaving 14 bases between. The CDR3 here is CASRYRRQNNEQFF. In DNA, the CDR3 is TGTGCCAGCAGGTACAGGCGGCAGAACAATGAGCAGTTCTTC.

The chain is built from TRBV6-1 and TRBJ1-5; 7 positions match TRBD1. CDR3 length: 13 residues. The trim removed 7 bases at V and 2 bases at J, leaving 2 bases unmatched. Germline lookup yields CDR1 MNHNS and CDR2 SASEGT. The CDR3: CASTGTGNQPQHF. The CDR3 DNA reads TGTGCCAGCACCGGGACAGGCAATCAGCCCCAGCATTTT.

This clone was observed once. This rearrangement joins TRBV29-1 to TRBJ2-7; 8 bases agree with TRBD1. Germline V lookup: CDR1 SQVTM, CDR2 ANQGSEA. CDR3 length: 13 residues. J was trimmed by 7 bases and V by 3 bases; bases with no gene match: 8. The CDR3 DNA follows: TGCAGCGTTGAGCAGGGGGCGCCGGGGGAGCAGTACTTC. Its protein is CSVEQGAPGEQYF.

The genes are TRBV7-9 and TRBJ1-4; D is unresolved. CDR1 SEHNR and CDR2 FQNEAQ come from the germline V gene (reference sequence). The CDR3 extends over 13 amino acids. The germline V and J ends were trimmed by 3 bases and 6 bases, with 8 bases remaining between them. CDR3 sequence: CASSLSVDEKLFF. For the CDR3, the DNA is TGTGCCAGCAGCTTGTCGGTAGATGAAAAACTGTTTTTT.

The rearrangement links TRBV2 to TRBJ1-1, with 11 nucleotides matching TRBD1. The trim removed 7 bases at V and 1 base at J, leaving 8 bases unmatched. CDR1 SNHLY and CDR2 FYNNEI come from the germline V gene. This CDR3 contains 16 residues. CDR3 DNA sequence: TGTGCCAGCAAGAATCCCGGGACAGGGGGGAACACTGAAGCTTTCTTT. This encodes CASKNPGTGGNTEAFF.

The CDR3 DNA is TGCGCCAGCAGCTCCACCCGTTGGGGGGGGAATGGCTACACCTTC. Protein sequence: CASSSTRWGGNGYTF. The chain links TRBV5-1 to TRBJ1-2; a weak D match, TRBD1 (5 bases). The CDR3 spans 15 residues. Trimming shortened V by 3 bases and J by 6 bases, and 18 bases separated the two germline ends. The germline V gene encodes CDR1 SGHRS and CDR2 YFSETQ.

CDR3: CASTDPGSVAKNIQYF. The DNA for the CDR3 is TGTGCCAGTACCGATCCCGGGAGCGTAGCCAAAAACATTCAGTACTTC. The chain uses TRBV19 and TRBJ2-4, with D possibly TRBD2 on 6 matching bases. There are 16 residues in the CDR3. Per the germline V gene, CDR1 is LNHDA and CDR2 is SQIVND (reference sequence). Trimming took 7 bases from V and 0 from J, leaving 16 bases between them.

This clone was observed a single time. The rearrangement uses TRBV7-9 and TRBJ1-1; maybe TRBD1 (6 bases). Trimming removed 5 bases at V and 10 bases at J, with 14 bases between. This CDR3 spans 12 amino acids. The germline gives CDR1 SEHNR, CDR2 FQNEAQ (reference sequence). CDR3 in amino acids: CASSPGGGGAFF. CDR3 nucleotides: TGTGCCAGCAGCCCCGGCGGGGGCGGAGCTTTCTTT. The full variable domain, with the rest looked up from reference TRBV7-9 and TRBJ1-1, is DTGVSQNPRHKITKRGQNVTFRCDPISEHNRLYWYRQTLGQGPEFLTYFQNEAQLEKSRLLSDRFSAERPKGSFSTLEIQRTEQGDSAMYLCASSPGGGGAFFGQGTRLTVV.

In its sample, this clone was seen a few times. The chain is built from TRBV5-8 and TRBJ2-5, with TRBD2 identical over 13 bases. This CDR3 has 16 residues. Germline V gene lookup returns CDR1 SGHTS and CDR2 YDEGEE. Trimming at V came to 1 base and at J to 11 bases, leaving 11 bases not matched to a gene. The CDR3 DNA sequence: TGTGCCAGCAGCTTGTCTCAACTAGCGGGAGGGCCCAAGCAGTACTTC. Translated: CASSLSQLAGGPKQYF.

The genes are TRBV6-1 and TRBJ1-1, with a weak D call TRBD1 (5 bases). The CDR3 totals 13 residues. Looked up from germline, CDR1 is MNHNS and CDR2 is SASEGT. The V end was cut by 4 bases, the J end by 7 bases, with 13 bases between. The CDR3 here is CASSATGHLEAFF. In DNA form, the CDR3 reads TGTGCCAGCAGTGCCACCGGACACCTTGAAGCTTTCTTT.

The V gene is TRBV7-9, the J gene TRBJ2-7; tentative D call: TRBD2 (7 bases). Trimming took off 2 bases at V and 2 bases at J, with 13 bases between the two ends. This CDR3 comprises 15 residues. CDR1 and CDR2 (germline): SEHNR, FQNEAQ (reference sequence). The CDR3 region has the DNA TGTGCCAGCAGCTTAATGGGCGGGGGCCCCTACGAGCAGTACTTC. The encoded protein is CASSLMGGGPYEQYF.

The sample holds one count of this clone. The genes are TRBV5-1 and TRBJ2-7, with D possibly matching TRBD2 (5 bases). The CDR3 is 13 residues long. V dropped 4 bases and J dropped 2 bases, with 10 bases sitting between them. CDR1 is SGHRS and CDR2 is YFSETQ in the germline V gene. In nucleotides, the CDR3 is TGCGCCAGCAGCCCACGGGATACCTACGAGCAGTACTTC. This translates into CASSPRDTYEQYF.

This clone was recorded once. The chain is built from TRBV7-6 and TRBJ2-7, with TRBD2 matching 7 bases. CDR1 and CDR2 (germline): SGHVS, FNYEAQ. The CDR3 runs 19 residues. V dropped 2 bases and J dropped 0; count of bases not matched to a gene: 16. CDR3 protein: CASSLIGRETNLISYEQYF. The CDR3 DNA reads TGTGCCAGCAGCTTAATAGGGAGGGAAACTAACTTAATCTCCTACGAGCAGTACTTC.

The chain recombines TRBV7-6 with TRBJ1-1, with TRBD1 as a possible D gene (5 bases). V lost 5 bases and J 2 bases, leaving 12 bases between the germline ends. CDR3 length: 14 amino acids. Germline CDR1 is SGHVS and CDR2 is FNYEAQ. CDR3 region: CASSPLTANTEAFF. CDR3 coding DNA: TGTGCCAGCAGCCCTTTGACAGCAAACACTGAAGCTTTCTTT.

V is TRBV9 and J is TRBJ2-1; D uncertain. The CDR3 is 12 amino acids. Germline V lookup: CDR1 SGDLS, CDR2 YYNGEE. V was shortened by 0 bases and J by 9 bases, with 7 bases between the two germline ends. The CDR3 nucleotides read TGTGCCAGCAGCGTAGACGGAGCTGAGCAGTTCTTC. It yields the protein CASSVDGAEQFF.

The table lists this clone with a count of one. The CDR3 DNA follows: TGTGCCACCAGCAGAGATGGAGTTTCGGGGACTGAAGCTTTCTTT. This translates into CATSRDGVSGTEAFF. This chain connects TRBV15 to TRBJ1-1, with unresolved D. There are 15 residues in the CDR3. V was pared by 0 bases and J by 5 bases, with 13 bases between. Germline V gene sequence: CDR1 LNHNV, CDR2 YYDKDF (reference sequence).

The J gene is TRBJ1-1, the V gene TRBV6-5; 7 nucleotides match TRBD1. Looked up from germline, CDR1 is MNHEY and CDR2 is SVGAGI. With 2 bases clipped from V and 4 bases from J, the junction kept 7 bases outside the gene matches. The CDR3 is 15 amino acids. The CDR3 loop is CASSYPGTDRTEAFF. The CDR3 region has the DNA TGTGCCAGCAGTTACCCCGGGACAGATCGCACTGAAGCTTTCTTT.

This clone was counted a few times. The V call is TRBV30, the J call TRBJ2-1; D may be TRBD2 (6 bases). From germline, CDR1 is GTSNPN and CDR2 SVGIG (reference sequence). The CDR3 is 16 residues long. The V and J ends lost 3 bases and 0 bases respectively, with 15 bases between them. In DNA, the CDR3 is TGTGCCTGGAGAGACCCTAGCGCCGGCTCCTACAATGAGCAGTTCTTC. The encoded protein is CAWRDPSAGSYNEQFF.

The rearrangement links TRBV14 to TRBJ2-1; D possibly corresponds to TRBD2 (6 bases). V shed 0 bases and J shed 5 bases, with 29 bases lying between them. Germline lookup yields CDR1 SGHDN and CDR2 FVKESK. The CDR3 totals 21 residues. CDR3 region: CASSQEERRVFHSGSHNEQFF. Written as DNA, the CDR3 is TGTGCCAGCAGCCAAGAGGAGCGGAGGGTCTTTCACTCCGGTTCTCACAATGAGCAGTTCTTC.

This clone appeared a single time. V gene TRBV5-1 combines with J gene TRBJ2-7, with unresolved D. The CDR3 sequence is 12 residues long. Trimming stripped 4 bases from V and 4 bases from J, with 9 bases between. CDR1 is SGHRS and CDR2 is YFSETQ in the germline V gene. The CDR3 here is CASSPTTYEQYF. CDR3 nucleotide sequence: TGCGCCAGCAGCCCCACTACATACGAGCAGTACTTC. Supplemented by reference TRBV5-1 and TRBJ2-7, the full variable domain reads KAGVTQTPRYLIKTRGQQVTLSCSPISGHRSVSWYQQTPGQGLQFLFEYFSETQRNKGNFPGRFSGRQFSNSRSEMNVSTLELGDSALYLCASSPTTYEQYFGPGTRLTVT.

This clone turned up a few times. The chain links TRBV5-5 to TRBJ2-4; possibly TRBD2 for D (7 bases). Per the germline V gene, CDR1 is SGHKS and CDR2 is YYEKEE (reference sequence). The V and J ends lost 2 bases and 8 bases respectively, with 8 bases between them. CDR3 length equals 12 residues. The CDR3 nucleotides are TGTGCCAGCAGCTTAGGGGGGGACATTCAGTACTTC. Translating gives CASSLGGDIQYF.

The V call is TRBV5-5, the J call TRBJ2-1; D is perhaps TRBD1 (5 bases). The CDR3 has 13 residues. Per germline, CDR1 SGHKS and CDR2 YYEKEE (reference sequence). The ends were cut back, 4 bases at V and 8 bases at J, with 13 bases in the middle. Here the CDR3 reads CASSPTRVDEQFF. DNA for the CDR3: TGTGCCAGCAGCCCTACCAGGGTCGATGAGCAGTTCTTC. The full variable domain, completed using reference TRBV5-5 and TRBJ2-1, is DAGVTQSPTHLIKTRGQQVTLRCSPISGHKSVSWYQQVLGQGPQFIFQYYEKEERGRGNFPDRFSARQFPNYSSELNVNALLLGDSALYLCASSPTRVDEQFFGPGTRLTVL.

This clone occurred a few times. The rearrangement links TRBV5-6 to TRBJ1-1; the match to TRBD1 covers 11 bases. Trimming at V came to 5 bases and at J to 6 bases, leaving 9 bases not matched to a gene. The CDR3 sequence is 15 residues long. From germline, CDR1 is SGHDT and CDR2 YYEEEE. The CDR3: CASSWRRTGGSEAFF. CDR3 nucleotides: TGTGCCAGCAGTTGGCGAAGGACAGGGGGCTCTGAAGCTTTCTTT.

The V gene is TRBV19, the J gene TRBJ2-1; TRBD1 might be the D (6 bases). This CDR3 has 13 amino acids. Trimming took off 2 bases at V and 5 bases at J, with 7 bases between the two ends. CDR1 and CDR2 from the germline V gene are LNHDA and SQIVND (reference sequence). The CDR3 region is CASSIWGHNEQFF. The CDR3 DNA reads TGTGCCAGTAGTATATGGGGGCACAATGAGCAGTTCTTC.

The chain joins TRBV15 to TRBJ2-7; 8 bases line up with TRBD1. CDR3 length equals 14 residues. V lost 3 bases to trimming and J lost 2 bases; unmatched junction nucleotides: 3. The germline CDR1 and CDR2 sequences are LNHNV and YYDKDF (reference sequence). This CDR3 reads CATSSGQGAYEQYF. The CDR3 DNA is TGTGCCACCAGCAGCGGACAGGGAGCCTACGAGCAGTACTTC.

Here the CDR3 DNA reads TGTGCCAGCAGGATAGGGGGCTTCGGAAACACCATATATTTT. Translating gives CASRIGGFGNTIYF. The V call is TRBV28, the J call TRBJ1-3, with 7 bases that match TRBD1. In germline, CDR1 is MDHEN, CDR2 SYDVKM. The CDR3 runs to 14 residues. The V and J ends lost 6 bases and 4 bases, in that order; junction bases with no gene match: 6.